The 25 T cell receptor beta chains below come from one sample, sequenced in a study of T cell responses to AZD1222 COVID-19 vaccine. Using immunoSEQ multiplex PCR, the repertoire was profiled, and TCRdb retains in-frame clones only, with some absent. The sample contains about 120,000 clones, around 90% of which appear only once. The sample in question was peripheral blood, obtained 28 days after the second AZD1222 dose. These receptors were obtained from an adult who received the AZD1222 COVID-19 vaccine.

V usage is TRBV18 and J usage is TRBJ1-2; 7 nucleotides line up with TRBD1. After removal of 6 bases from V and 4 bases from J, the junction contained 11 bases not matched to a gene. There are 15 residues in the CDR3. The germline V gene has CDR1 KGHSH and CDR2 LQKENI. DNA of the CDR3: TGTGCCAGCTCCTCAGGGGGACAGAACTTCTATGGCTACACCTTC. As protein: CASSSGGQNFYGYTF.

The chain joins TRBV5-4 to TRBJ1-6; no clear D gene. The CDR3 length is 12 residues. CDR1 SGHNT and CDR2 YYREEE come from the germline V gene (reference sequence). V lost 2 bases and J lost 6, with 3 bases in between. The DNA of the CDR3 is TGTGCCAGCAGCTTACGTAATTCACCCCTCCACTTT. Its translation is CASSLRNSPLHF.

Worth noting for this clone: Other DNA sequences in this specimen translate into the identical CDR3. The chain uses TRBV3-1 (or the pseudogene TRBV3-2) and TRBJ1-5, with D hard to call. This CDR3 has 13 residues. V lost 0 bases and J lost 4, with 4 bases in between. Germline V gives CDR1 LGHDT, CDR2 YNNKEL (reference sequence). This CDR3 is CASSQDRNQPQHF. The CDR3 DNA follows: TGTGCCAGCAGCCAAGACAGAAATCAGCCCCAGCATTTT.

The CDR3 bases are TGTGCCAGCAGCTTAGCTCGAGGGATGCGCACTGAAGCTTTCTTT. This sequence encodes CASSLARGMRTEAFF. V is TRBV7-6 and J is TRBJ1-1; no firm D call. V was clipped by 0 bases and J by 4 bases, with 12 bases between them. Germline V CDR1 and CDR2: SGHVS, FNYEAQ. The CDR3 runs 15 residues.

The chain carries TRBV3-1 (or the pseudogene TRBV3-2) and TRBJ1-5, with D possibly being TRBD1 (5 bases). Trimming pared 5 bases from V and 0 bases from J, leaving 11 bases between. CDR1 LGHDT and CDR2 YNNKEL come from the germline V gene (reference sequence). The CDR3 is 15 residues long. This chain's CDR3 is CASSFGTASNQPQHF. CDR3 nucleotides: TGTGCCAGCAGCTTTGGGACGGCTAGCAATCAGCCCCAGCATTTT.

This chain links TRBV6-5 with TRBJ1-1; D call uncertain. CDR1 is MNHEY, CDR2 SVGAGI, per germline. The V gene lost 4 bases and the J gene lost 4 bases, with 16 bases spanning the gap. The CDR3 contains 15 residues. The CDR3 loop is CASSFYRIHSTEAFF. CDR3 in DNA: TGTGCCAGCAGTTTCTACAGAATCCATAGCACTGAAGCTTTCTTT.

This clone has a single count. The rearrangement joins TRBV5-8 to TRBJ1-5, with 9 positions matching TRBD1. J was trimmed by 2 bases and V by 5 bases; bases with no gene match: 8. Germline V CDR1 and CDR2: SGHTS, YDEGEE. The CDR3 runs 16 residues. CDR3 amino acids: CASSPGTGSGNQPQHF. The CDR3 DNA reads TGTGCCAGCAGTCCCGGGACAGGGTCGGGCAATCAGCCCCAGCATTTT.

The CDR3: CASSYRQKNTEAFF. The DNA for the CDR3 is TGTGCCAGCAGTTACAGACAGAAGAACACTGAAGCTTTCTTT. V usage is TRBV6-5 and J usage is TRBJ1-1; D may be TRBD1 (5 bases). Deletions cut 2 bases from V and 1 base from J, with 8 bases between. This CDR3 region has 14 residues. Germline V gene sequence: CDR1 MNHEY, CDR2 SVGAGI.

J is TRBJ2-3 and V is TRBV18; maybe TRBD1 (5 bases). V was clipped by 1 base and J by 2 bases, with 13 bases between them. CDR3 length: 16 residues. In germline, CDR1 is KGHSH, CDR2 LQKENI. The DNA of the CDR3 is TGTGCCAGCTCACCACGGGCCACAGGCTCCACAGATACGCAGTATTTT. Its translation: CASSPRATGSTDTQYF.

This sequence joins TRBV11-1 and TRBJ2-5; a weak D match, TRBD1 (6 bases). Trimming pared 3 bases from V and 4 bases from J, leaving 12 bases between. CDR1 is SGHAT, CDR2 FQDESV, per germline (reference sequence). The CDR3 covers 14 residues. The CDR3 coding sequence is TGTGCCAGCAGCTTCGGGGCCAGGGGAGAGACCCAGTACTTC. Its protein product is CASSFGARGETQYF.

The chain employs TRBV10-3 and TRBJ2-3; D assignment may be TRBD1 or TRBD2 (5 bases each). From germline, CDR1 is ENHRY and CDR2 SYGVKD. The CDR3 consists of 13 residues. The V end was cut by 4 bases, the J end by 7 bases, with 12 bases between. The CDR3: CAISGDPSNTQYF. CDR3 DNA sequence: TGTGCCATCAGTGGGGACCCGTCAAATACGCAGTATTTT.

This clone appeared a single time. Here the CDR3 reads CASSWNTGELFF. DNA of the CDR3: TGTGCCAGCTCCTGGAACACCGGGGAGCTGTTTTTT. The chain has TRBV7-9 and TRBJ2-2; D is uncertain. The germline gives CDR1 SEHNR, CDR2 FQNEAQ (reference sequence). The CDR3 covers 12 residues. V was clipped by 8 bases and J by 1 base, with 5 bases between them.

The chain links TRBV4-3 to TRBJ2-5, with D possibly TRBD1 on 6 matching bases. Looked up from germline, CDR1 is LGHNA and CDR2 is YSLEER. Trimming took off 0 bases at V and 5 bases at J, with 19 bases between the two ends. CDR3 length: 17 amino acids. The CDR3 DNA reads TGCGCCAGCAGCCAAGAGGGTGCTGGTCAGGGGTCGGAGACCCAGTACTTC. This encodes CASSQEGAGQGSETQYF.

The chain has TRBV9 and TRBJ1-2; D remains unclear. The CDR3 contains 16 residues. Germline CDR1 SGDLS, CDR2 YYNGEE. The ends were cut back, 0 bases at V and 4 bases at J, with 16 bases in the middle. The CDR3 reads CASSVGRGKISYGYTF. The CDR3 nucleotides are TGTGCCAGCAGCGTAGGACGAGGAAAAATAAGCTATGGCTACACCTTC.

This sequence joins TRBV7-2 and TRBJ1-6; D is perhaps TRBD1 (5 bases). This CDR3 is built from 15 residues. The germline gives CDR1 SGHTA, CDR2 FQGNSA. V lost 5 bases and J 5 bases, leaving 13 bases between the germline ends. The CDR3 DNA follows: TGTGCCAGCAGCACTAGGACACGGAATAATTCACCCCTCCACTTT. Translation: CASSTRTRNNSPLHF.

The V call is TRBV3-1 (or the pseudogene TRBV3-2), the J call TRBJ2-1; D is possibly TRBD1 (5 bases). The CDR3 consists of 16 residues. Germline-derived CDR1 and CDR2 are LGHDT and YNNKEL (reference sequence). The V and J ends lost 1 base and 4 bases respectively, with 14 bases between them. The CDR3 region has the DNA TGTGCCAGCAGCCAAGGGTGGGGCCTACATTACAATGAGCAGTTCTTC. This codes for CASSQGWGLHYNEQFF.

This clone occurred once. The V and J genes are TRBV5-4 and TRBJ1-2, with no clear D. Per germline, CDR1 SGHNT and CDR2 YYREEE (reference sequence). V was shortened by 2 bases and J by 4 bases, with 12 bases between the two germline ends. The CDR3 is 14 residues long. This CDR3 reads CASSFYGILYGYTF. CDR3 sequence (DNA): TGTGCCAGCAGCTTTTACGGGATTCTCTATGGCTACACCTTC. Looking up the rest from reference TRBV5-4 and TRBJ1-2 gives the full variable domain: ETGVTQSPTHLIKTRGQQVTLRCSSQSGHNTVSWYQQALGQGPQFIFQYYREEENGRGNFPPRFSGLQFPNYSSELNVNALELDDSALYLCASSFYGILYGYTFGSGTRLTVV.

The genes are TRBV3-1 (or the pseudogene TRBV3-2) and TRBJ2-1; 8 bases match TRBD2. The germline gives CDR1 LGHDT, CDR2 YNNKEL (reference sequence). The CDR3 runs to 17 residues. Trimming at V came to 0 bases and at J to 6 bases, leaving 10 bases not matched to a gene. The CDR3 nucleotides are TGTGCCAGCAGCCAAGATCTTATGGCGGGGGGCCGCAATGAGCAGTTCTTC. Translated, it gives CASSQDLMAGGRNEQFF.

The chain employs TRBV3-1 (or the pseudogene TRBV3-2) and TRBJ1-1, with a tentative D call TRBD1 (5 bases). This CDR3 spans 14 amino acids. The ends were cut back, 3 bases at V and 7 bases at J, with 15 bases in the middle. The germline V gene has CDR1 LGHDT and CDR2 YNNKEL (reference sequence). The CDR3 region is CASSQTVGPGEAFF. CDR3 in DNA: TGTGCCAGCAGCCAGACAGTGGGACCTGGTGAAGCTTTCTTT.

This chain links TRBV5-1 with TRBJ2-3, with 7 nucleotides matching TRBD1. This CDR3 comprises 16 residues. The ends lost 4 bases at V and 1 base at J; junction bases unmatched: 9. Germline CDR1 and CDR2: SGHRS and YFSETQ. The CDR3 nucleotides are TGCGCCAGCAGCCGCTTTGACAGGGAGCGCACAGATACGCAGTATTTT. This sequence encodes CASSRFDRERTDTQYF.

The V gene is TRBV18, the J gene TRBJ1-5; D uncertain. The CDR3 has 13 amino acids. V lost 4 bases, J lost 3 bases, and 7 bases lay in between. Germline V CDR1 and CDR2: KGHSH, LQKENI. CDR3 amino acids: CASSLDINQPQHF. The CDR3 bases are TGTGCCAGCTCACTAGACATCAATCAGCCCCAGCATTTT. Looking up the rest from reference TRBV18 and TRBJ1-5 gives the full variable domain: NAGVMQNPRHLVRRRGQEARLRCSPMKGHSHVYWYRQLPEEGLKFMVYLQKENIIDESGMPKERFSAEFPKEGPSILRIQQVVRGDSAAYFCASSLDINQPQHFGDGTRLSIL.

This chain joins TRBV18 and TRBJ1-5; D unclear. V lost 2 bases and J 0 bases, leaving 8 bases between the germline ends. The length of the CDR3 is 15 residues. Germline lookup yields CDR1 KGHSH and CDR2 LQKENI. The CDR3 DNA sequence: TGTGCCAGCTCACCATTGGGTTATAGCAATCAGCCCCAGCATTTT. It is translated as CASSPLGYSNQPQHF.

CDR3 sequence: CASSPRTSGGAGEQFF. In DNA, the CDR3 is TGTGCCAGCAGCCCGAGGACTAGCGGGGGGGCCGGTGAGCAGTTCTTC. The chain employs TRBV5-4 and TRBJ2-1; TRBD2 matches at 15 bases. The CDR3 length is 16 residues. The J segment lost 9 bases and the V segment lost 4 bases, leaving 8 bases of the junction unmatched. Germline V CDR1 and CDR2: SGHNT, YYREEE (reference sequence).

The chain carries TRBV6-4 and TRBJ2-1; unclear D gene. In germline, CDR1 is MRHNA, CDR2 SNTAGT. The germline V and J ends were trimmed by 4 bases and 4 bases, with 8 bases remaining between them. This CDR3 contains 13 residues. In DNA form, the CDR3 reads TGTGCCAGCAGTGCAACCGAATACAATGAGCAGTTCTTC. It codes for CASSATEYNEQFF.

V is TRBV5-1 and J is TRBJ2-7; no firm D call. Germline V CDR1 and CDR2: SGHRS, YFSETQ. The CDR3 length is 13 residues. V was cut by 0 bases and J by 3 bases, with 7 bases left in between. The CDR3 DNA follows: TGCGCCAGCAGCTTGGACAGAAACTACGAGCAGTACTTC. As protein: CASSLDRNYEQYF.